This entry concerns a single TCR beta chain. This specimen belongs to a study of OX40 agonist ivuxolimab in advanced cancers. The wider study: Of mixed ages from about 23 to 90 and averaging about 60 years, the group was around 78% male.

Clones were read by immunoSEQ multiplex PCR, and TCRdb kept only the in-frame ones, dropping some. Here the sample spans around 45,000 clones, roughly nine tenths being singletons. CDR1 is SGHRS, CDR2 YFSETQ, per germline. V trimming: 0 bases; J trimming: 0 bases; junction bases outside the gene matches: 3. The CDR3 totals 15 residues. The clonotype was recovered from an adult with an advanced solid tumor such as melanoma, head and neck, liver or kidney cancer. This sequence joins TRBV5-1 and TRBJ2-7; the match to TRBD2 covers 7 bases. Sequenced material: CD4+ or CD8+ T cells sorted from blood, taken in a trial of the OX40 agonist ivuxolimab. CDR3 DNA: TGCGCCAGCAGCTTGGTCGGCGGGAGCTCCTACGAGCAGTACTTC. This encodes CASSLVGGSSYEQYF. The full variable domain, completed using reference TRBV5-1 and TRBJ2-7, is KAGVTQTPRYLIKTRGQQVTLSCSPISGHRSVSWYQQTPGQGLQFLFEYFSETQRNKGNFPGRFSGRQFSNSRSEMNVSTLELGDSALYLCASSLVGGSSYEQYFGPGTRLTVT.